The 25 T cell receptor beta chains in this list originate from one sample, sequenced in a study of shared clonotypes between healthy human individuals. The assay was immunoSEQ multiplex PCR, and TCRdb's table has in-frame clones only and misses some. The sample holds over a million clones, about 96% seen once. Sequencing was carried out using naive CD4+ T cells sorted from blood. Documented subset: CD45RA+ positively selected. Receptor source: a man in his thirties or forties in good health.

The chain recombines TRBV28 with TRBJ1-4; D call uncertain. In germline, CDR1 is MDHEN, CDR2 SYDVKM. This CDR3 spans 12 amino acids. Trimming cost V 5 bases and J 4 bases, with 5 bases left between them. The CDR3 DNA sequence: TGTGCCAGCAGTCTGTATAATGAAAAACTGTTTTTT. Amino acids: CASSLYNEKLFF. Filled out from reference TRBV28 and TRBJ1-4, the complete variable domain reads DVKVTQSSRYLVKRTGEKVFLECVQDMDHENMFWYRQDPGLGLRLIYFSYDVKMKEKGDIPEGYSVSREKKERFSLILESASTNQTSMYLCASSLYNEKLFFGSGTQLSVL.

Only one count was recorded for this clone. The genes are TRBV14 and TRBJ2-1, with D tentatively TRBD1 or TRBD2 (5 bases each). The CDR3 has 14 residues. Germline V gene sequence: CDR1 SGHDN, CDR2 FVKESK. The V end lost 4 bases, the J end lost 2 bases, and 9 bases lay between the germline ends. The CDR3 DNA follows: TGTGCCAGCAGCCTCCGGGGACCCTACAATGAGCAGTTCTTC. Translated, it gives CASSLRGPYNEQFF.

The chain employs TRBV5-1 and TRBJ2-5; 8 positions agree with TRBD2. The CDR3 is 15 amino acids. With 10 bases clipped from V and 0 bases from J, the junction kept 11 bases outside the gene matches. The V gene's germline CDR1 is SGHRS and CDR2 YFSETQ. This chain's CDR3 is CASGRASVNQETQYF. The CDR3 bases are TGCGCCTCCGGGAGGGCTAGCGTCAACCAAGAGACCCAGTACTTC.

This clone turned up a few times. The chain uses TRBV6-1 and TRBJ2-3; 8 bases are a match to TRBD1. This CDR3 is 15 amino acids long. After removal of 2 bases from V and 0 bases from J, the junction contained 1 base not matched to a gene. In germline, CDR1 is MNHNS, CDR2 SASEGT. The CDR3 nucleotides are TGTGCCAGCAGTGAACAGGGGGCTAGCACAGATACGCAGTATTTT. Protein sequence: CASSEQGASTDTQYF.

The chain links TRBV5-1 to TRBJ2-1; the D gene is possibly TRBD1 (5 bases). Germline V gives CDR1 SGHRS, CDR2 YFSETQ. The CDR3 covers 12 residues. Trimming took 5 bases from V and 7 from J, leaving 10 bases between them. The CDR3 sequence is CASRPGFNEQFF. The CDR3 region has the DNA TGCGCCAGCAGACCAGGGTTTAATGAGCAGTTCTTC.

The chain has TRBV7-2 and TRBJ2-3; 9 bases map to TRBD2. The CDR3 runs 15 residues. Germline CDR1 SGHTA, CDR2 FQGNSA. V was pared by 1 base and J by 5 bases, with 4 bases of the junction left unmatched. The CDR3 sequence: CASSLGLAGVDTQYF. CDR3 coding DNA: TGTGCCAGCAGCTTAGGGTTAGCGGGAGTAGATACGCAGTATTTT.

The CDR3 sequence: CASRVAQETQYF. CDR3 nucleotide sequence: TGCGCCAGCAGAGTAGCTCAAGAGACCCAGTACTTC. The chain combines TRBV5-1 with TRBJ2-5, with D unclear. Germline V lookup: CDR1 SGHRS, CDR2 YFSETQ. This CDR3 has 12 residues. Trimming pared 5 bases from V and 2 bases from J, leaving 7 bases between.

Of note for this clone: This same CDR3 is encoded by further DNA sequences in the sample. This rearrangement joins TRBV11-3 to TRBJ2-7; TRBD1 matches 8 bases. V was clipped by 1 base and J by 6 bases; unmatched bases: 2. The CDR3 has 13 amino acids. Germline V lookup: CDR1 SGHNT, CDR2 YENEEA. DNA for the CDR3: TGTGCCAGCAGCTTAGGGACAGGGCTCGAGCAGTACTTC. Its protein product is CASSLGTGLEQYF.

DNA for the CDR3: TGTGCCAGCAGCTTTTCGCTAGGTACTGAAGCTTTCTTT. This translates into CASSFSLGTEAFF. The chain is built from TRBV11-3 and TRBJ1-1; D not certain. The CDR3 loop spans 13 amino acids. CDR1 and CDR2 (germline): SGHNT, YENEEA. Trimming cost V 3 bases and J 5 bases, with 10 bases left between them.

V and J are TRBV6-5 and TRBJ1-2; D is unclear. CDR3 size: 16 residues. V lost 0 bases, J lost 4 bases, and 15 bases lay in between. Germline CDR1 MNHEY, CDR2 SVGAGI. The DNA for the CDR3 is TGTGCCAGCAGTTACTCCGGGTCCGTCTCTTCCTATGGCTACACCTTC. Protein product: CASSYSGSVSSYGYTF.

The V and J genes are TRBV6-4 and TRBJ2-1, with 10 bases identical to TRBD2. The CDR3 extends over 14 amino acids. With V trimmed by 7 bases and J by 4 bases, 4 bases remained unmatched. Looked up from germline, CDR1 is MRHNA and CDR2 is SNTAGT. CDR3 DNA: TGTGCCAGCACCTGGACTAGCGGTTACAATGAGCAGTTCTTC. Translated: CASTWTSGYNEQFF.

The J gene is TRBJ2-2, the V gene TRBV19, with TRBD1 identical over 7 bases. Germline loops: CDR1 LNHDA, CDR2 SQIVND (reference sequence). This CDR3 is built from 15 residues. Trimming took 5 bases from V and 1 from J; bases not matched to a gene: 4. The CDR3 is CASSLDRENTGELFF. The CDR3 region has the DNA TGTGCCAGTAGTCTCGACAGGGAGAACACCGGGGAGCTGTTTTTT.

The V gene is TRBV5-1, the J gene TRBJ2-4; a weak D match, TRBD2 (6 bases). The CDR3 has 14 residues. The V gene's germline CDR1 is SGHRS and CDR2 YFSETQ. V was trimmed by 4 bases and J by 2 bases, leaving 10 bases between them. Written as DNA, the CDR3 is TGCGCCAGCAGCCCAGGGACTCCCAAAAACATTCAGTACTTC. The encoded protein is CASSPGTPKNIQYF.

V and J are TRBV15 and TRBJ2-2; TRBD1 matches at 9 bases. The CDR3 runs to 15 residues. Germline V gives CDR1 LNHNV, CDR2 YYDKDF (reference sequence). The V segment lost 3 bases and the J segment 8 bases; nucleotides outside the gene matches: 7. The CDR3 nucleotides read TGTGCCACCAGCAGGGAGGGGACAGGGTCGGGGGAGCTGTTTTTT. Amino acids: CATSREGTGSGELFF. Full variable domain (rest looked up from reference TRBV15 and TRBJ2-2): DAMVIQNPRYQVTQFGKPVTLSCSQTLNHNVMYWYQQKSSQAPKLLFHYYDKDFNNEADTPDNFQSRRPNTSFCFLDIRSPGLGDTAMYLCATSREGTGSGELFFGEGSRLTVL.

V gene TRBV18 combines with J gene TRBJ2-7; D is unclear. The V end was cut by 1 base, the J end by 4 bases, with 17 bases between. The CDR3 is 16 residues long. Germline V gene sequence: CDR1 KGHSH, CDR2 LQKENI. In DNA, the CDR3 is TGTGCCAGCTCACCACTTAGTATCGGGTCGAAATACGAGCAGTACTTC. Translating it yields CASSPLSIGSKYEQYF.

This chain uses TRBV18 with TRBJ1-2; 7 bases align to TRBD1. V trimming: 6 bases; J trimming: 3 bases; junction bases outside the gene matches: 10. Germline V gene lookup returns CDR1 KGHSH and CDR2 LQKENI. The CDR3 loop spans 15 amino acids. CDR3 in amino acids: CASSEDRDPYYGYTF. The CDR3 DNA follows: TGTGCCAGCTCCGAAGACAGGGATCCATACTATGGCTACACCTTC.

The chain couples TRBV5-1 to TRBJ2-1; 7 bases line up with TRBD2. V shed 0 bases and J 3 bases; nucleotides not matched to a gene: 6. Germline assignment: CDR1 SGHRS and CDR2 YFSETQ. The CDR3 has 16 residues. The CDR3 coding sequence is TGCGCCAGCAGCTTGGGGGGCCTAGCGGACTACAATGAGCAGTTCTTC. This encodes CASSLGGLADYNEQFF.

The CDR3: CASSLAGQGLAGGPGTGELFF. CDR3 bases: TGCGCCAGCAGCTTGGCTGGGCAGGGACTAGCGGGAGGGCCGGGCACCGGGGAGCTGTTTTTT. The V and J genes are TRBV5-1 and TRBJ2-2, with 16 bases lining up with TRBD2. The germline gives CDR1 SGHRS, CDR2 YFSETQ. Trimming cost V 0 bases and J 4 bases; bases outside gene matches: 12. This CDR3 is 21 amino acids long.

The chain is built from TRBV13 and TRBJ2-1; D gene unclear. Trimming took 6 bases from V and 5 from J, leaving 17 bases between them. CDR1 PRHDT and CDR2 FYEKMQ come from the germline V gene (reference sequence). The CDR3 spans 15 residues. The CDR3 sequence: CASSFLQIDHNEQFF. CDR3 nucleotides: TGTGCCAGCAGTTTTTTGCAGATAGACCACAATGAGCAGTTCTTC.

This clone was picked up one time. This chain joins TRBV5-1 and TRBJ1-1; no definite D call. Trimming left V 0 bases short and J 6 bases short, with 9 bases between. This CDR3 has 13 amino acids. Germline V lookup: CDR1 SGHRS, CDR2 YFSETQ. The CDR3 loop reads CASSLGARSEAFF. The CDR3 coding sequence is TGCGCCAGCAGCTTGGGGGCAAGATCTGAAGCTTTCTTT.

The chain links TRBV21-1 to TRBJ2-5. TRBV21-1 is marked as a pseudogene. The CDR3 extends over 10 amino acids. This CDR3 reads CASSIETQYF. The CDR3 bases are TGTGCCAGCAGCATAGAGACCCAGTACTTC.

The chain employs TRBV5-1 and TRBJ2-1, with D perhaps TRBD1 or TRBD2 (5 bases each). CDR1 and CDR2 from the germline V gene are SGHRS and YFSETQ. The CDR3 sequence is 16 residues long. V was shortened by 3 bases and J by 4 bases, with 17 bases between the two germline ends. CDR3 region: CASSSQTGTGYNEQFF. The CDR3 coding sequence is TGCGCCAGCAGCTCACAGACGGGGACCGGTTACAATGAGCAGTTCTTC.

The CDR3 region is CASSLAWRERVDTQYF. The CDR3 DNA reads TGTGCCAGCAGCTTAGCGTGGCGGGAGCGGGTAGATACGCAGTATTTT. J is TRBJ2-3 and V is TRBV7-8; 7 bases match TRBD2. This CDR3 region has 16 residues. CDR1 and CDR2 from the germline V gene are SGHVS and FQNEAQ. V was pared by 0 bases and J by 5 bases, with 8 bases of the junction left unmatched.

J is TRBJ2-1 and V is TRBV15; D gene ambiguous. V lost 0 bases, J lost 7 bases, and 13 bases lay in between. Germline lookup yields CDR1 LNHNV and CDR2 YYDKDF (reference sequence). This CDR3 contains 15 residues. CDR3 protein: CATSRDYGESNEQFF. The CDR3 DNA reads TGTGCCACCAGCAGAGATTACGGCGAATCTAATGAGCAGTTCTTC.

The rearrangement uses TRBV21-1 and TRBJ2-7; the D call of TRBD1 is as the table states it, not checked on the DNA. TRBV21-1 is a known pseudogene. This CDR3 is 14 amino acids long. CDR3 DNA sequence: TGTGCCAGCTCCTCGGACAGGGGGCCGTACGAGCAGTACTTC. Its translation: CASSSDRGPYEQYF.